The 26 T cell receptor beta chains in this list originate from one sample, sequenced in a study of blood T cells in healthy people across ages. Combining a sample-barcoded 5' primer with a J-beta primer mix, a second PCR ran for roughly 6 to 11 cycles. TCRdb passed the 5' RACE reads through MiXCR, listing each CDR3 protein once. The sample includes roughly 700,000 distinct CDR3 sequences, about 30% of them seen just once. The source material was blood. The receptors originated from a woman aged 80 or older in good health.

This chain joins TRBV6-5 and TRBJ2-1; 13 bases are shared with TRBD2. V lost 6 bases to trimming and J lost 7 bases; unmatched junction nucleotides: 6. The CDR3 length is 15 residues. Germline V CDR1 and CDR2: MNHEY, SVGAGI. CDR3 residues: CASRPTSGGANEQFF. The CDR3 nucleotides read TGTGCCAGCAGGCCTACTAGCGGGGGGGCAAATGAGCAGTTCTTC.

Only a few counts were recorded for this clonotype. The chain uses TRBV3-1 and TRBJ2-7; weak D call: TRBD2 (5 bases). V lost 5 bases, J lost 5 bases, and 19 bases lay in between. This CDR3 spans 15 amino acids. From germline, CDR1 is LGHDT and CDR2 YNNKEL (reference sequence). Here the CDR3 reads CASSEAGVLVNEQYF. The CDR3 bases are TGTGCCAGCAGCGAAGCCGGGGTGTTGGTGAACGAGCAGTACTTC.

Concerning this clonotype itself: The germline gene is not matched at one end of the junction; a read error may be the cause. The chain is built from TRBV27 and TRBJ1-1; D gene unclear. The CDR3 extends over 17 amino acids. Germline values: CDR1 MNHEY, CDR2 SMNVEV (reference sequence). The CDR3 nucleotides are TGTACCAGCTCTCCCCGCTCGATACTTCTCGGGGACACTGAAGCTTTCTTT. This sequence encodes CTSSPRSILLGDTEAFF.

The chain carries TRBV18 and TRBJ2-1; the D gene is possibly TRBD2 (6 bases). The CDR3 runs to 16 residues. The germline CDR1 and CDR2 sequences are KGHSH and LQKENI. V lost 0 bases and J lost 0, with 9 bases in between. The CDR3: CASSPPGGRSYNEQFF. The CDR3 DNA follows: TGTGCCAGCTCACCACCGGGGGGTCGCTCCTACAATGAGCAGTTCTTC.

On this clonotype itself: This clone may be a read error of a much larger clone one base away. The chain links TRBV7-9 to TRBJ2-1, with a weak D call TRBD1 (5 bases). In germline, CDR1 is SEHNR, CDR2 FQNEAQ (reference sequence). The CDR3 extends over 14 amino acids. CDR3: CVSSLPTDYNEQFF. The CDR3 DNA sequence: TGTGTCAGCAGCTTACCGACAGACTACAATGAGCAGTTCTTC.

This clonotype was found many times. J is TRBJ2-7 and V is TRBV7-6, with 8 bases identical to TRBD2. The junction had 10 bases not matched to a gene; V was cut back by 0 bases and J by 3 bases. CDR1 and CDR2 (germline): SGHVS, FNYEAQ. This CDR3 is built from 17 residues. The CDR3 DNA reads as TGTGCCAGCAGCTTAGCGGCAGGCGGAGCGGGGGACTACGAGCAGTACTTC. It encodes CASSLAAGGAGDYEQYF.

This clonotype was recorded at least ten times. The chain has TRBV20-1 and TRBJ1-6, with 8 bases matching TRBD1. Per germline, CDR1 DFQATT and CDR2 SNEGSKA (reference sequence). The CDR3 contains 15 residues. J was trimmed by 10 bases and V by 6 bases; bases with no gene match: 14. The CDR3 protein is CSARRRGQGGSPLHF. The CDR3 DNA reads as TGCAGTGCCCGACGCCGAGGACAGGGAGGGTCACCCCTCCACTTT.

Details on this clonotype: This clone may be a read error of a much larger clone one base away. The conserved phenylalanine or tryptophan is not found at the CDR3 terminus, so this likely reflects a read error. This chain uses TRBV12-3 or TRBV12-4 with TRBJ1-1, with 8 bases matching TRBD1. Losses at the gene ends were 5 bases for V and 4 bases for J; bases not matched to a gene: 9. This CDR3 comprises 15 residues. Written as DNA, the CDR3 is TGTGCCAGCAGTCCCCGCGCAGGGGGCGGCACTGAAGCTTTCCTT. The encoded protein is CASSPRAGGGTEAFL.

The chain couples TRBV5-6 to TRBJ1-4; D might be TRBD1 (5 bases). Trimming removed 4 bases from V and 8 bases from J, with 9 bases in between. CDR3 length: 12 residues. Per germline, CDR1 SGHDT and CDR2 YYEEEE. DNA of the CDR3: TGTGCCAGCAGCGCCGGGGGGGAAAAACTGTTTTTT. Protein product: CASSAGGEKLFF. The complete variable domain, with remaining parts taken from reference TRBV5-6 and TRBJ1-4, reads DAGVTQSPTHLIKTRGQQVTLRCSPKSGHDTVSWYQQALGQGPQFIFQYYEEEERQRGNFPDRFSGHQFPNYSSELNVNALLLGDSALYLCASSAGGEKLFFGSGTQLSVL.

In this sample, this clonotype turned up many times. This chain uses TRBV5-1 with TRBJ2-5; D gene ambiguous. Trimming left V 0 bases short and J 2 bases short, with 11 bases between. CDR1 is SGHRS and CDR2 is YFSETQ in the germline V gene. This CDR3 has 15 amino acids. Here the CDR3 reads CASSLGVQIQETQYF. The CDR3, as DNA: TGCGCCAGCAGCTTGGGCGTCCAGATACAAGAGACCCAGTACTTC.

This chain links TRBV9 with TRBJ2-1; D possibly corresponds to TRBD2 (5 bases). The CDR3 extends over 16 amino acids. Germline loops: CDR1 SGDLS, CDR2 YYNGEE. The V end lost 0 bases, the J end lost 5 bases, and 15 bases lay between the germline ends. CDR3 region: CASSVGPGESNNEQFF. The CDR3 coding sequence is TGTGCCAGCAGCGTAGGCCCCGGGGAGTCCAACAATGAGCAGTTCTTC.

This clonotype was counted at least ten times. The genes are TRBV6-5 and TRBJ1-2; 8 nucleotides match TRBD1. Germline CDR1 is MNHEY and CDR2 is SVGAGI. Germline trimming cut 4 bases from V and 4 bases from J; bases unmatched to any gene: 5. The CDR3 spans 14 residues. CDR3 protein: CASSLQGGTYGYTF. The CDR3 coding sequence is TGTGCCAGCAGTTTACAGGGGGGGACCTATGGCTACACCTTC.

This clonotype was seen ten or more times. Here the CDR3 reads CASSPSPGQGAYGYTF. For the CDR3, the DNA is TGTGCCAGCAGCCCTTCCCCGGGACAGGGGGCTTATGGCTACACCTTC. The rearrangement links TRBV7-2 to TRBJ1-2, with TRBD1 matching over 12 bases. The CDR3 is made up of 16 amino acids. Losses at the gene ends were 5 bases for V and 5 bases for J; bases not matched to a gene: 9. The germline CDR1 and CDR2 sequences are SGHTA and FQGNSA.

This clonotype was seen only a few times. The chain combines TRBV5-1 with TRBJ1-1; TRBD1 is a possible D gene (6 bases). Germline CDR1 and CDR2: SGHRS and YFSETQ. CDR3 size: 15 residues. Between the trimmed V and J ends, which lost 4 bases and 2 bases, there was a span of 15 bases. The CDR3 sequence: CASSEGSRGNTEAFF. The CDR3 region has the DNA TGCGCCAGCAGCGAGGGTTCCAGGGGAAACACTGAAGCTTTCTTT.

This clonotype was found many times. The chain recombines TRBV7-9 with TRBJ2-7, with 8 bases lining up with TRBD1. This CDR3 is built from 14 residues. The trim removed 4 bases at V and 3 bases at J, leaving 5 bases unmatched. Germline assignment: CDR1 SEHNR and CDR2 FQNEAQ (reference sequence). CDR3 coding DNA: TGTGCCAGCAGCTCAACCGACAGGGGCTACGAGCAGTACTTC. Translating it yields CASSSTDRGYEQYF.

This clonotype was counted at least ten times. The chain is built from TRBV9 and TRBJ2-7; D is possibly TRBD1 (5 bases). Germline V gives CDR1 SGDLS, CDR2 YYNGEE. This CDR3 is 14 amino acids long. The V end was cut by 0 bases, the J end by 6 bases, with 13 bases between. CDR3 residues: CASSVAGHKGEQYF. The CDR3 DNA sequence: TGTGCCAGCAGCGTAGCTGGACATAAAGGCGAGCAGTACTTC.

The chain carries TRBV7-2 and TRBJ2-1; D tentatively reads TRBD1 or TRBD2 (5 bases each). The CDR3 length is 16 residues. V lost 5 bases and J 5 bases, leaving 19 bases between the germline ends. Germline V CDR1 and CDR2: SGHTA, FQGNSA. The CDR3: CASSPDYPWGHNEQFF. The CDR3 region has the DNA TGTGCCAGCAGCCCCGACTATCCCTGGGGCCACAATGAGCAGTTCTTC.

This clonotype turned up a few times. The chain uses TRBV20-1 and TRBJ1-6; a possible D gene is TRBD1 (5 bases). The germline gives CDR1 DFQATT, CDR2 SNEGSKA (reference sequence). The CDR3 covers 14 residues. Trimming took 3 bases from V and 8 from J, leaving 14 bases between them. CDR3 sequence (DNA): TGCAGTGCTAGTCAACTAGGGGCCCATTCACCCCTCCACTTT. Translation gives CSASQLGAHSPLHF.

The chain combines TRBV7-9 with TRBJ1-2; TRBD1 matches at 9 bases. Germline loops: CDR1 SEHNR, CDR2 FQNEAQ (reference sequence). J lost 2 bases, V lost 4 bases, and 11 bases had no gene match. The CDR3 consists of 17 residues. The CDR3 reads CASSSAGTGRTNYGYTF. The CDR3 nucleotides are TGTGCCAGCAGCTCCGCCGGGACAGGGCGAACAAACTATGGCTACACCTTC. Supplemented by reference TRBV7-9 and TRBJ1-2, the full variable domain reads DTGVSQNPRHKITKRGQNVTFRCDPISEHNRLYWYRQTLGQGPEFLTYFQNEAQLEKSRLLSDRFSAERPKGSFSTLEIQRTEQGDSAMYLCASSSAGTGRTNYGYTFGSGTRLTVV.

The chain uses TRBV12-3 or TRBV12-4 and TRBJ1-1; TRBD1 might be the D (6 bases). The CDR3 is 15 amino acids. Trimming stripped 7 bases from V and 3 bases from J, with 18 bases between. The CDR3 coding sequence is TGTGCCAGCACCGCGGGCAGGGGAGTCCACACTGAAGCTTTCTTT. Residues: CASTAGRGVHTEAFF.

This clonotype occurred a few times. A clone one base away is much larger, so this may be a read error. V gene TRBV6-1 combines with J gene TRBJ2-3; TRBD2 aligns across 10 bases. CDR3 size: 14 residues. Germline values: CDR1 MNHNS, CDR2 SASEGT. The junction had 6 bases not matched to a gene; V was cut back by 11 bases and J by 1 base. The CDR3 DNA reads as TGTGCCTGCATAGCGGGGGGTCGCACAGATACGCAGTATTTT. Its protein product is CACIAGGRTDTQYF.

This clonotype occurred many times. The J gene is TRBJ2-1, the V gene TRBV15; perhaps TRBD1 as D (6 bases). This CDR3 contains 14 residues. Germline-derived CDR1 and CDR2 are LNHNV and YYDKDF (reference sequence). V gave up 1 base and J gave up 4 bases, with 8 bases separating them. The CDR3 DNA reads as TGTGCCACCAGCAGAGCAGACAGGTACAATGAGCAGTTCTTC. Protein product: CATSRADRYNEQFF.

This clonotype was detected many times. DNA of the CDR3: TGCAGTGCTAGGGCGGGGGGACTCCAAGAGACCCAGTACTTC. Translation: CSARAGGLQETQYF. The chain has TRBV20-1 and TRBJ2-5; TRBD2 matches at 8 bases. Germline CDR1 DFQATT, CDR2 SNEGSKA (reference sequence). With 3 bases clipped from V and 1 base from J, the junction kept 4 bases outside the gene matches. This CDR3 is built from 14 residues.

The rearrangement uses TRBV11-3 and TRBJ2-7, with 14 bases aligning to TRBD2. The tail of the sequence fits TRBJ2-5 better, so the J call may be wrong. The germline gives CDR1 SGHNT, CDR2 YENEEA. The CDR3 has 18 residues. The CDR3 DNA reads TGTGCCAGCAGCTCCTCAGGGACTAGCGGGGGAAGTAAAGAGACCCAGTACTTC. Amino acids: CASSSSGTSGGSKETQYF.

This clonotype was recorded at least ten times. J is TRBJ2-5 and V is TRBV12-3 or TRBV12-4; D may be TRBD1 (6 bases). Deletions cut 5 bases from V and 0 bases from J, with 16 bases between. The CDR3 contains 16 residues. This chain's CDR3 is CASSLGQRPYQETQYF. As DNA, the CDR3 is TGTGCCAGCAGTCTAGGACAGCGTCCTTACCAAGAGACCCAGTACTTC.

This clonotype was detected many times. The chain has TRBV12-3 or TRBV12-4 and TRBJ1-2, with a weak D call TRBD1 (5 bases). The CDR3 sequence is 15 residues long. V lost 3 bases, J lost 6 bases, and 17 bases lay in between. The CDR3 spells CASSFFSQRGNGYTF. The DNA of the CDR3 is TGTGCCAGCAGTTTTTTTAGTCAGCGGGGGAATGGCTACACCTTC.